This TCR beta chain was observed in a study of blood T cell repertoires in COVID-19. V shed 6 bases and J 8 bases; nucleotides not matched to a gene: 11. The CDR3 length is 15 residues. CDR1 and CDR2 (germline): MNHEY, SVGAGI. The study drew participants aged about 18 to 89 years from approximately 23 US areas. Cohorts were based on clinical histories the participants reported. Under the authors' procedure: Nucleated cell counts were estimated from reference gene primer amplification. Assay used: immunoSEQ multiplex PCR; TCRdb lists only in-frame clones, some missing. V, J and clone size are taken as reported in that table, and D and trimming were inferred from the DNA itself. The top ten clones hold approximately 4% of a sample with approximately 260,000 clones, around 80% of them seen once.

The sequence was obtained from a man aged 25-40 years with acute COVID-19. The sequenced sample consisted of PBMCs or T cells enriched from blood (not recorded which). The genes are TRBV6-5 and TRBJ1-2, with 11 nucleotides matching TRBD1. DNA for the CDR3: TGTGCCAGCAGCTTACTGACCGGGGACAGGGGGGGCTACACCTTC. It translates to CASSLLTGDRGGYTF.